These 23 T cell receptor beta chains were sequenced from one sample in a study of blood T cell repertoires in COVID-19. Clones were sequenced by immunoSEQ multiplex PCR, and TCRdb holds only the in-frame ones, with some missing. The sample comprises hundreds of thousands of clones, about four fifths of which are singletons, and around 5.4% rests with the top ten. Sequences were obtained from peripheral blood. The receptor source for this set is a man at least 80 years old with acute or convalescent COVID-19.

The V gene is TRBV3-1 (or the pseudogene TRBV3-2), the J gene TRBJ2-7, with D hard to call. The CDR3 sequence is 15 residues long. Germline CDR1 and CDR2: LGHDT and YNNKEL (reference sequence). Trimming left V 1 base short and J 5 bases short, with 15 bases between. The CDR3 is CASSQGRARRDEQYF. The CDR3 bases are TGTGCCAGCAGCCAAGGAAGAGCCCGTCGGGACGAGCAGTACTTC.

The J gene is TRBJ1-3, the V gene TRBV6-1; D is possibly TRBD1 (5 bases). CDR1 MNHNS and CDR2 SASEGT come from the germline V gene. V lost 2 bases and J lost 4, with 18 bases in between. The CDR3 sequence is 17 residues long. The CDR3 loop is CASSEFLGGGYGNTIYF. The DNA of the CDR3 is TGTGCCAGCAGTGAATTTTTAGGCGGGGGGTACGGAAACACCATATATTTT.

The J gene is TRBJ2-7, the V gene TRBV29-1, with D possibly being TRBD1 (7 bases). Trimming cost V 7 bases and J 4 bases, with 20 bases left between them. The CDR3 runs to 14 residues. Germline loops: CDR1 SQVTM, CDR2 ANQGSEA. The DNA of the CDR3 is TGCAGCGCCCAAAACGGCAGGGGGAGGTACGAGCAGTACTTC. Protein: CSAQNGRGRYEQYF.

Only a few counts were recorded for this clone. V gene TRBV7-9 combines with J gene TRBJ1-3; possible D gene TRBD1, 6 bases. There are 17 residues in the CDR3. Trimming took off 3 bases at V and 3 bases at J, with 18 bases between the two ends. CDR1 SEHNR and CDR2 FQNEAQ come from the germline V gene (reference sequence). As DNA, the CDR3 is TGTGCCAGCAGCTTTGAGGACAGACTCTCGGGTGGAAACACCATATATTTT. Its protein product is CASSFEDRLSGGNTIYF.

The chain recombines TRBV24-1 with TRBJ2-1, with TRBD2 as a possible D gene (5 bases). The length of the CDR3 is 15 residues. From germline, CDR1 is KGHDR and CDR2 SFDVKD. V gave up 2 bases and J gave up 6 bases, with 13 bases separating them. The CDR3 spells CATSDSILTSNEQFF. In DNA form, the CDR3 reads TGTGCCACCAGTGATTCCATCCTAACTAGCAATGAGCAGTTCTTC.

The chain has TRBV19 and TRBJ1-1, with TRBD1 matching 7 bases. This CDR3 region has 14 residues. CDR1 LNHDA and CDR2 SQIVND come from the germline V gene (reference sequence). J lost 9 bases, V lost 8 bases, and 15 bases had no gene match. This CDR3 reads CASGVGTATEKAFF. In DNA, the CDR3 is TGTGCCAGTGGTGTGGGGACAGCAACAGAGAAAGCTTTCTTT.

The CDR3 region is CASSMGGTGQYF. DNA of the CDR3: TGTGCCAGCAGCATGGGGGGGACAGGGCAGTACTTC. The V gene is TRBV7-9, the J gene TRBJ2-7; TRBD1 is a possible D gene (8 bases). The length of the CDR3 is 12 residues. Trimming left V 5 bases short and J 9 bases short, with 14 bases between. Per germline, CDR1 SEHNR and CDR2 FQNEAQ (reference sequence).

This clone showed up just once. The chain combines TRBV7-2 with TRBJ2-5; the match to TRBD2 covers 12 bases. Germline V lookup: CDR1 SGHTA, CDR2 FQGNSA. V lost 1 base and J lost 4; bases outside the gene matches: 4. This CDR3 has 16 amino acids. CDR3 in DNA: TGTGCCAGCAGCTTAGTACCTAGCGGGGGGGCAGAGACCCAGTACTTC. Translating gives CASSLVPSGGAETQYF.

The chain carries TRBV11-3 and TRBJ2-3; D uncertain. The CDR3 contains 12 residues. Germline CDR1 is SGHNT and CDR2 is YENEEA. Trimming removed 4 bases at V and 1 base at J, with 3 bases between. The CDR3 reads CASSSGTDTQYF. The CDR3 nucleotides read TGTGCCAGCAGCTCGGGCACAGATACGCAGTATTTT. The whole variable domain, filled in from reference TRBV11-3 and TRBJ2-3, reads EAGVVQSPRYKIIEKKQPVAFWCNPISGHNTLYWYLQNLGQGPELLIRYENEEAVDDSQLPKDRFSAERLKGVDSTLKIQPAELGDSAVYLCASSSGTDTQYFGPGTRLTVL.

This rearrangement joins TRBV7-9 to TRBJ1-4; D ambiguous. The V and J ends lost 5 bases and 8 bases respectively, with 15 bases between them. Germline-derived CDR1 and CDR2 are SEHNR and FQNEAQ (reference sequence). There are 14 residues in the CDR3. CDR3 DNA sequence: TGTGCCAGCAGCGCCTTTGGCGGGGTCGAAAAACTGTTTTTT. Protein: CASSAFGGVEKLFF.

This clone was found once. This chain links TRBV6-5 with TRBJ1-1, with 7 bases matching TRBD1. The V and J ends lost 6 bases and 6 bases, in that order; junction bases with no gene match: 7. CDR1 is MNHEY and CDR2 is SVGAGI in the germline V gene. This CDR3 contains 13 residues. CDR3 in amino acids: CASSVQGRPEAFF. The CDR3 DNA follows: TGTGCCAGCAGCGTACAGGGGAGGCCTGAAGCTTTCTTT.

The chain has TRBV25-1 and TRBJ2-7; D is undetermined. This CDR3 contains 11 residues. Germline values: CDR1 MGHDK, CDR2 SYGVNS. Trimming left V 4 bases short and J 3 bases short, with 4 bases between. The CDR3 loop reads CASSVYYEQYF. The CDR3 DNA reads as TGTGCCAGCAGTGTGTACTACGAGCAGTACTTC.

The rearrangement uses TRBV6-1 and TRBJ2-4; TRBD1 aligns across 7 bases. The germline gives CDR1 MNHNS, CDR2 SASEGT. This CDR3 comprises 15 residues. After removal of 1 base from V and 7 bases from J, the junction contained 7 bases not matched to a gene. In DNA form, the CDR3 reads TGTGCCAGCAGTGAAGTCGTGACAGGGCTTAACATTCAGTACTTC. Its translation: CASSEVVTGLNIQYF.

The chain carries TRBV5-1 and TRBJ2-5; 8 bases are a match to TRBD2. Trimming at V came to 6 bases and at J to 2 bases, leaving 12 bases not matched to a gene. This CDR3 contains 16 residues. The germline V gene has CDR1 SGHRS and CDR2 YFSETQ. CDR3 loop: CASIRGSSGVQETQYF. In DNA form, the CDR3 reads TGCGCCAGCATAAGGGGGAGTAGCGGGGTTCAAGAGACCCAGTACTTC.

The V gene is TRBV9, the J gene TRBJ2-1; the D gene is possibly TRBD2 (6 bases). Germline V CDR1 and CDR2: SGDLS, YYNGEE. The CDR3 runs to 15 residues. V lost 4 bases to trimming and J lost 7 bases, with 18 bases between them. The CDR3 reads CASSTTGGRLNEQFF. For the CDR3, the DNA is TGTGCCAGCAGCACGACTGGGGGGAGGTTGAATGAGCAGTTCTTC.

This rearrangement joins TRBV10-2 to TRBJ2-6, with a possible D match to TRBD2 (6 bases). Between the trimmed V and J ends, which lost 4 bases and 0 bases, there was a span of 16 bases. CDR3 length equals 18 residues. In germline, CDR1 is WSHSY, CDR2 SAAADI. The CDR3 DNA is TGCGCCAGCAGTGGGGTCGCGGGATCCGGCTCTGGGGCCAACGTCCTGACTTTC. It is translated as CASSGVAGSGSGANVLTF.

V is TRBV18 and J is TRBJ2-3, with TRBD1 as a possible D gene (6 bases). The V end lost 5 bases, the J end lost 4 bases, and 25 bases lay between the germline ends. The CDR3 spans 18 residues. In germline, CDR1 is KGHSH, CDR2 LQKENI. The CDR3 sequence is CASSFRSVADPGADTQYF. In DNA, the CDR3 is TGTGCCAGCTCATTCCGCTCGGTTGCGGACCCAGGGGCAGATACGCAGTATTTT.

The CDR3 sequence is CASSPNPTGNNQPQHF. The CDR3 region has the DNA TGTGCCAGCTCACCTAACCCGACAGGGAACAATCAGCCCCAGCATTTT. The gene calls are TRBV18 and TRBJ1-5; 7 bases are a match to TRBD1. CDR3 length equals 16 residues. With V trimmed by 3 bases and J by 3 bases, 8 bases remained unmatched. Looked up from germline, CDR1 is KGHSH and CDR2 is LQKENI.

The V call is TRBV5-1, the J call TRBJ1-1, with a tentative D call TRBD1 (5 bases). V was shortened by 5 bases and J by 4 bases, with 9 bases between the two germline ends. The CDR3 has 12 amino acids. In germline, CDR1 is SGHRS, CDR2 YFSETQ. The CDR3 region is CASSMGGTEAFF. The CDR3 coding sequence is TGCGCCAGCAGTATGGGGGGCACTGAAGCTTTCTTT.

This chain uses TRBV27 with TRBJ1-1, with TRBD1 matching 9 bases. The germline V gene encodes CDR1 MNHEY and CDR2 SMNVEV (reference sequence). The CDR3 runs to 14 residues. The V gene end was trimmed by 5 bases and the J gene end by 2 bases; junction bases not matched to a gene: 3. This CDR3 reads CASSTDRGNTEAFF. As DNA, the CDR3 is TGTGCCAGCAGTACGGACAGGGGAAACACTGAAGCTTTCTTT.

The chain couples TRBV24-1 to TRBJ2-3; TRBD2 aligns across 11 bases. CDR3 length: 17 amino acids. After removal of 9 bases from V and 1 base from J, the junction contained 11 bases not matched to a gene. Germline assignment: CDR1 KGHDR and CDR2 SFDVKD. In nucleotides, the CDR3 is TGTGCCACCGCTACAACTAGCGGGAGTCGAGGCACAGATACGCAGTATTTT. Its protein product is CATATTSGSRGTDTQYF.

CDR3 DNA sequence: TGTGCCAGCAGCAGGGACAGCTTGCTAGGCGGCTACACCTTC. Protein sequence: CASSRDSLLGGYTF. The chain combines TRBV5-5 with TRBJ1-2, with 7 bases matching TRBD1. V trimming: 4 bases; J trimming: 8 bases; junction bases outside the gene matches: 11. Germline CDR1 and CDR2: SGHKS and YYEKEE (reference sequence). CDR3 length: 14 amino acids.

Points on this clone: The CDR3 does not close with the conserved phenylalanine or tryptophan, likely indicating a read error. No DNA is shown, since the ends of the CDR3 on it are uncertain; the CDR3 is the one TCRdb lists. V and J are TRBV4-1 and TRBJ1-2; the table's D call of TRBD1 was not tested on the DNA. Germline assignment: CDR1 MGHRA and CDR2 YSYEKL. The CDR3 is made up of 12 amino acids, end residues included. Here the CDR3 reads CASSQEGQLMAI.